The clone carrying this TCR beta chain was detected only a few times. In the original processing: Reference gene primer amplification gave estimated nucleated cell counts. Using immunoSEQ multiplex PCR, the repertoire was profiled, and TCRdb retains in-frame clones only, with some absent. That table is the source of V, J and clone size, and D and trimming were worked out from the DNA. The sample gives a few hundred thousand clones, 70% to 90% of which show up once; 1.4% to 1.5% is in the top ten. This specimen belongs to a study of blood T cell repertoires in COVID-19. At the level of the study: Collection of acute and convalescent COVID-19 samples took place in the United States, Italy and Spain.

V dropped 4 bases and J dropped 1 base, with 14 bases sitting between them. Germline V CDR1 and CDR2: SGDLS, YYNGEE. The CDR3 sequence is 15 residues long. Material: PBMCs or T cells enriched from blood (not recorded which). The J gene is TRBJ1-1, the V gene TRBV9, with D tentatively TRBD1 (5 bases). The sequence came from a woman aged 18-29 years who had been exposed to COVID-19. The CDR3 sequence: CASSPSGGRNTEAFF. The CDR3 nucleotides are TGTGCCAGCAGCCCCTCGGGGGGGAGGAACACTGAAGCTTTCTTT.